This section outlines one T cell receptor (beta chain) sequence together with its context. Antigen: not known. PCR amplification relied on 60 Vbeta primers (plus 13 Jbeta primers). The protocol was immunoSEQ multiplex PCR, while the TCRdb copy is restricted to in-frame clones and leaves out a portion. Among around 160,000 clones listed, just over 75% were seen once. These data originate in a study of cytomegalovirus exposure and HLA in healthy donors. Trimming took 2 bases from V and 0 from J, leaving 5 bases between them. This CDR3 spans 14 amino acids. CDR1 and CDR2 (germline): LNHNV, YYDKDF (reference sequence). At sampling all donors were nominally healthy, likely with unrecorded immune exposures. Regarding the study as a whole: In a later analysis, productive TCRs from donors in an Asian-associated ancestry cluster reportedly carried fewer N-insertions than the cohort mean. Researchers reported that a few CMV-associated chains were confirmed in vitro as CMV antigen-specific. For presence/absence analyses, sequencing depth was assumed to be roughly uniform across donors.

Sequencing used PBMCs. This chain joins TRBV15 and TRBJ1-5; D gene unclear. The TCR was taken from a woman in her forties in good health and CMV-seronegative. The CDR3: CATSRQYSNQPQHF. DNA for the CDR3: TGTGCCACCAGCAGACAGTATAGCAATCAGCCCCAGCATTTT. The full variable domain, in which reference TRBV15 and TRBJ1-5 provide the parts outside the CDR3, is DAMVIQNPRYQVTQFGKPVTLSCSQTLNHNVMYWYQQKSSQAPKLLFHYYDKDFNNEADTPDNFQSRRPNTSFCFLDIRSPGLGDTAMYLCATSRQYSNQPQHFGDGTRLSIL.